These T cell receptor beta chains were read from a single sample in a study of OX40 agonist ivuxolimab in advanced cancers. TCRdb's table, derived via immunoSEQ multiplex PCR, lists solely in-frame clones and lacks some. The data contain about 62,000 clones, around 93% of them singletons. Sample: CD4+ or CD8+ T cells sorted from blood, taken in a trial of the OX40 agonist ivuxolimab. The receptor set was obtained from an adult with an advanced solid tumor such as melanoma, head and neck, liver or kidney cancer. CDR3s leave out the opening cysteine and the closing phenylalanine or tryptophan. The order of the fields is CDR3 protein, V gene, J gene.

CDR3: ASSKPGLADNEQF
V: TRBV21-1
J: TRBJ2-1

CDR3: ASSQGLDTQY
V: TRBV14
J: TRBJ2-3

CDR3: ASSLRAAYGYT
V: TRBV27
J: TRBJ1-2

CDR3: ASSLGVAGPYEQY
V: TRBV6-6
J: TRBJ2-7

CDR3: ASSYFTGDPLNEQY
V: TRBV6-5
J: TRBJ2-7

CDR3: ASSLTGTGTTYNSPLH
V: TRBV27
J: TRBJ1-6

CDR3: ATHRGGEKLF
V: TRBV7-9
J: TRBJ1-4

CDR3: ASSVGIGTSGPWVETQY
V: TRBV9
J: TRBJ2-5

CDR3: ASSLVERYGYT
V: TRBV11-2
J: TRBJ1-2

CDR3: ASSLVEDREAF
V: TRBV7-6
J: TRBJ1-1

CDR3: ASLTTRRQETQY
V: TRBV21-1
J: TRBJ2-5